This TCR beta chain was recorded in a study of cytomegalovirus exposure and HLA in healthy donors. Findings and caveats of the study: Cytomegalovirus-associated status was assigned to 164 TCR beta chains. With later analysis, a missense DCLRE1C variant became linked to TCR beta V- and J-gene trimming.

This PCR relied on a set of 60 Vbeta primers and 13 Jbeta primers. Only in-frame clones appear in the TCRdb table, and some are missing; sequencing was by immunoSEQ multiplex PCR. The table has approximately 150,000 clones, roughly 79% seen once. With regard to this clone: No antigen is known for it.

The CDR3 totals 15 residues. Germline V gives CDR1 SEHNR, CDR2 FQNEAQ (reference sequence). With 5 bases removed from V and 1 base from J, the gap between germline ends came to 9 bases. Unrecorded immune exposures were likely, despite nominal health at sampling. The sequence came from a man aged 25-40 years in good health and CMV-seronegative. The rearrangement joins TRBV7-9 to TRBJ2-6; D call uncertain. The sample taken for sequencing was PBMCs. CDR3 bases: TGTGCCAGCAGCCTGAGAGAATCTGGGGCCAACGTCCTGACTTTC. Its protein product is CASSLRESGANVLTF.